The rows below give T cell receptor beta chains drawn from one sample of a study of identical twins. One entry per CDR3 protein, called by TCRdb with MiXCR from the 5' RACE reads. The data show about 290,000 distinct CDR3 sequences, with around 9.7% seen just once and approximately 7% held by the top ten. These records were also assigned to another study, of yellow fever vaccine responses in identical twins.

Material: CD8+ T cells sorted from blood. The receptor source for this set is a woman under 30 in good health. The CDR3 runs from the conserved cysteine through the conserved F or W. A D gene is named only where the DNA matches it firmly. Clone size is not always given. Where it is, it says once, few, many or a class for expanded clones.

abundance: NA; j_gene: TRBJ2-7; d_gene: NA; v_gene: TRBV2; CDR3nt: TGTGCCAGCAGTCCTAATGCAGGGAGCGAGCAGTACTTC; CDR3aa: CASSPNAGSEQYF
abundance: NA; j_gene: TRBJ1-4; d_gene: TRBD1; v_gene: TRBV29-1; CDR3nt: TGCAGCGTTGAAGGAGACAGGGAGGATGAAAAACTGTTTTTT; CDR3aa: CSVEGDREDEKLFF
abundance: many; j_gene: TRBJ2-7; d_gene: NA; v_gene: TRBV7-9; CDR3nt: TGTGCCAGCAGCTTAGACGGGGGCTCCTACGAGCAGTACTTC; CDR3aa: CASSLDGGSYEQYF
abundance: many; j_gene: TRBJ2-1; d_gene: TRBD2; v_gene: TRBV6-2/TRBV6-3; CDR3nt: TGTGCCAGCAGTCTCACTATAGCGGGGGGCTACAATGAGCAGTTCTTC; CDR3aa: CASSLTIAGGYNEQFF
abundance: many; j_gene: TRBJ2-2; d_gene: TRBD2; v_gene: TRBV14; CDR3nt: TGTGCCAGCAGCCAATCTTCGGGAGGGCCCCCCGGGGAGCTGTTTTTT; CDR3aa: CASSQSSGGPPGELFF
abundance: few; j_gene: TRBJ1-2; d_gene: TRBD1; v_gene: TRBV5-1; CDR3nt: TGCGCCAGCAGCTTAGGAACAGGGGGCGACTATGGCTACACCTTC; CDR3aa: CASSLGTGGDYGYTF
abundance: few; j_gene: TRBJ2-3; d_gene: NA; v_gene: TRBV27; CDR3nt: TGTGCCAGCAGTTTCCCGGCTGGTACGCAGTATTTT; CDR3aa: CASSFPAGTQYF
abundance: few; j_gene: TRBJ2-1; d_gene: NA; v_gene: TRBV12-3/TRBV12-4; CDR3nt: TGTGCCAGCTCAAATGCTTCGGGGGACATAGGTAATGAGCAGTTCTTC; CDR3aa: CASSNASGDIGNEQFF
abundance: many; j_gene: TRBJ2-2; d_gene: TRBD1; v_gene: TRBV28; CDR3nt: TGTGCCAGCAGTTTAGGGACAGGGGGCGACACCGGGGAGCTGTTTTTT; CDR3aa: CASSLGTGGDTGELFF
abundance: NA; j_gene: TRBJ2-7; d_gene: NA; v_gene: TRBV29-1; CDR3nt: TGCAGCGTCGTTGGTGGGGAACAGGGTGGACTTCTAAGCGAGCAGTACTTC; CDR3aa: CSVVGGEQGGLLSEQYF
abundance: few; j_gene: TRBJ2-7; d_gene: TRBD2; v_gene: TRBV20-1; CDR3nt: TGCAGTGCTAGAGATCTGACTAGCGGGGCCTTAGGCGAGCAGTACTTC; CDR3aa: CSARDLTSGALGEQYF
abundance: many; j_gene: TRBJ2-1; d_gene: TRBD2; v_gene: TRBV7-9; CDR3nt: TGTGCCAGCAGCACCGGAAGCGGGGTAGCGGGGAACAATGAGCAGTTCTTC; CDR3aa: CASSTGSGVAGNNEQFF